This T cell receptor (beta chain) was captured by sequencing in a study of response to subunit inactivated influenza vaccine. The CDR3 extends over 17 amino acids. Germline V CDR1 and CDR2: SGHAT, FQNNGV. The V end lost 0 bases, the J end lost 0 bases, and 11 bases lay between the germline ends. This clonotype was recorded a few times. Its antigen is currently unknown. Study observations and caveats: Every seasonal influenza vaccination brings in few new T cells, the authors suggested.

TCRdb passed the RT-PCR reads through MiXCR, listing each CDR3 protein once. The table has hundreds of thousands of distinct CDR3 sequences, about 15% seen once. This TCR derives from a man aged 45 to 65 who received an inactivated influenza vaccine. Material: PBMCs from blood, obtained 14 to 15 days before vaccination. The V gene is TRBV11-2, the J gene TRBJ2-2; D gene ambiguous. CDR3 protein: CASSLDRAFANTGELFF. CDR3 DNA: TGTGCCAGCAGCTTAGACCGTGCGTTCGCGAACACCGGGGAGCTGTTTTTT.